This record concerns one T cell receptor beta chain sequence. Grouping used clinical history reported by participants in a survey and questionnaire. This specimen comes from a study of blood T cell repertoires in COVID-19. Study overall: Sites across the United States, Italy and Spain contributed samples from acute and convalescent COVID-19.

The germline CDR1 and CDR2 sequences are MDHEN and SYDVKM. The CDR3 runs 15 residues. The V end lost 7 bases, the J end lost 5 bases, and 20 bases lay between the germline ends. Original handling: Amplification of reference gene primers provided the estimated nucleated cell counts. Only in-frame clones appear in the TCRdb table, and some are missing; sequencing was by immunoSEQ multiplex PCR. For V, J and clone size, that table is used; D and trimming come from the DNA. The sample lists approximately 360,000 clones, over 75% occurring once. This receptor was taken from a man aged 35-49 years in a cohort exposed to, infected with or recovered from COVID-19 (not recorded which). Sequencing was done on a sample of PBMCs or T cells enriched from blood (not recorded which). The chain employs TRBV28 and TRBJ1-2, with D tentatively TRBD1 (6 bases). CDR3 loop: CASTPIGTSLYGYTF. The DNA of the CDR3 is TGTGCCAGCACACCAATTGGGACATCGCTATATGGCTACACCTTC.